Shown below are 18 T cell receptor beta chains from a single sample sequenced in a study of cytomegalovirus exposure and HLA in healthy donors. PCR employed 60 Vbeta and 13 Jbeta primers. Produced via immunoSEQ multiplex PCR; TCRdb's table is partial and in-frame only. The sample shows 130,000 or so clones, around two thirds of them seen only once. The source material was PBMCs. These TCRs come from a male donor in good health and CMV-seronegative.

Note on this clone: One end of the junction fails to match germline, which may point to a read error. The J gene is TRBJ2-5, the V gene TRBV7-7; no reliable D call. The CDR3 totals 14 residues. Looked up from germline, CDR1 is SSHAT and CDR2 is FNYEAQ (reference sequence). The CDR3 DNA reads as TGTGCTAGCAGCTTAGTTGGCACCAAAGAGACCCAGTACTTC. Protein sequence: CASSLVGTKETQYF.

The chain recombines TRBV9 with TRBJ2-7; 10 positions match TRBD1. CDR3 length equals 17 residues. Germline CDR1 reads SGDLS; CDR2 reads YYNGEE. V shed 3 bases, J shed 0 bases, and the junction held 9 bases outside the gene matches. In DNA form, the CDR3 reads TGTGCCAGCAGCGCCGGGACAGGGGCTCGTCTCTCCTACGAGCAGTACTTC. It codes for CASSAGTGARLSYEQYF. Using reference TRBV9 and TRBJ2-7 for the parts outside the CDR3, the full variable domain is DSGVTQTPKHLITATGQRVTLRCSPRSGDLSVYWYQQSLDQGLQFLIQYYNGEERAKGNILERFSAQQFPDLHSELNLSSLELGDSALYFCASSAGTGARLSYEQYFGPGTRLTVT.

The CDR3 coding sequence is TGTGCCAGCAGTTGGTTGGGGGCTTTTGGATTCTACGAGCAGTACTTC. It translates to CASSWLGAFGFYEQYF. The chain combines TRBV6-5 with TRBJ2-7; D might be TRBD1 (6 bases). The CDR3 extends over 16 amino acids. Germline CDR1 is MNHEY and CDR2 is SVGAGI. Trimming took 4 bases from V and 3 from J, leaving 19 bases between them.

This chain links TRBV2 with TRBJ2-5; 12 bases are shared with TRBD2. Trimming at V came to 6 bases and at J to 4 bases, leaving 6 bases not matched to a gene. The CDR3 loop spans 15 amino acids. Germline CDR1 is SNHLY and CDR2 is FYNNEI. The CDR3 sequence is CASRSTSGGLETQYF. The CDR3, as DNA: TGTGCCAGCAGGTCGACTAGCGGGGGACTAGAGACCCAGTACTTC.

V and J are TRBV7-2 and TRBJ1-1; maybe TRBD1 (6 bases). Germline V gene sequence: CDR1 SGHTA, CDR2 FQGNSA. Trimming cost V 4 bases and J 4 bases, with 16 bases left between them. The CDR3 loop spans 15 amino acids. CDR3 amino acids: CASSSLTGLATEAFF. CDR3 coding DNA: TGTGCCAGCAGCTCCTTGACAGGTTTAGCCACTGAAGCTTTCTTT.

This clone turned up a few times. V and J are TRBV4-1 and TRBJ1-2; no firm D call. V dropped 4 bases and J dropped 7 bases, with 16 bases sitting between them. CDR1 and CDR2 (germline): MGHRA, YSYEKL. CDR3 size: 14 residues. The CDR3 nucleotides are TGCGCCAGCAGCCTAGCAACGGCCCTCGGTGGCTACACCTTC. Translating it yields CASSLATALGGYTF.

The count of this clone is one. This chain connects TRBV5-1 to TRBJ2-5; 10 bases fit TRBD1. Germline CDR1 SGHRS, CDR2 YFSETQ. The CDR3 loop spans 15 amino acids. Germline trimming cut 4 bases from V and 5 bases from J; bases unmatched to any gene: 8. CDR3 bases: TGCGCCAGCAGCCCCCGACAGGGGGCGGATGAGACCCAGTACTTC. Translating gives CASSPRQGADETQYF.

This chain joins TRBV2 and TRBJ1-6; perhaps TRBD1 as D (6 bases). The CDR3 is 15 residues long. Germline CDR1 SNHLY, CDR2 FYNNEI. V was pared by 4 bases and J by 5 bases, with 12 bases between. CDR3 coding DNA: TGTGCCAGCAGTGTTAGGACAGTAGATAATTCACCCCTCCACTTT. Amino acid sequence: CASSVRTVDNSPLHF. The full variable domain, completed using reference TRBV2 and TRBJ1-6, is EPEVTQTPSHQVTQMGQEVILRCVPISNHLYFYWYRQILGQKVEFLVSFYNNEISEKSEIFDDQFSVERPDGSNFTLKIRSTKLEDSAMYFCASSVRTVDNSPLHFGNGTRLTVT.

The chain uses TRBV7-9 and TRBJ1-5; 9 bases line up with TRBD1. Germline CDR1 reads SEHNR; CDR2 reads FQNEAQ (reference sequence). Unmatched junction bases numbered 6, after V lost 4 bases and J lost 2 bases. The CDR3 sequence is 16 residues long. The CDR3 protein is CASSSTRDRGNQPQHF. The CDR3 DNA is TGTGCCAGCAGCTCCACCCGGGACAGGGGCAATCAGCCCCAGCATTTT. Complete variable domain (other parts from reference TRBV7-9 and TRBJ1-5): DTGVSQNPRHKITKRGQNVTFRCDPISEHNRLYWYRQTLGQGPEFLTYFQNEAQLEKSRLLSDRFSAERPKGSFSTLEIQRTEQGDSAMYLCASSSTRDRGNQPQHFGDGTRLSIL.

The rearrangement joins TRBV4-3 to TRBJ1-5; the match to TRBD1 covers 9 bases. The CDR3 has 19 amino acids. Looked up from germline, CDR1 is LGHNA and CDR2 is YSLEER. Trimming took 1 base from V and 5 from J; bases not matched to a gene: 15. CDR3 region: CASSQVPDRGKWGYQPQHF. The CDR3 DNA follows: TGCGCCAGCAGCCAAGTACCAGACAGGGGGAAGTGGGGTTATCAGCCCCAGCATTTT.

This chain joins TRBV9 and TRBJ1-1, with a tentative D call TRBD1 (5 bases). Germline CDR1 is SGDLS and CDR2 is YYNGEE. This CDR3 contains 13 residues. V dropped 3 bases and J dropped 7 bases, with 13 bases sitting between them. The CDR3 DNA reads TGTGCCAGCAGCGACCCAGGGTCCCTTGAAGCTTTCTTT. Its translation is CASSDPGSLEAFF.

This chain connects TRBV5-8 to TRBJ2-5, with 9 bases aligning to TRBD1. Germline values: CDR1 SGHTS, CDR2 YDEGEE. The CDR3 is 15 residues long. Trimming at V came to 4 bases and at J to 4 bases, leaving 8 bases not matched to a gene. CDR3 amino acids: CASSRGQGGRETQYF. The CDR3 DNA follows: TGTGCCAGCAGCAGGGGACAGGGAGGTCGAGAGACCCAGTACTTC.

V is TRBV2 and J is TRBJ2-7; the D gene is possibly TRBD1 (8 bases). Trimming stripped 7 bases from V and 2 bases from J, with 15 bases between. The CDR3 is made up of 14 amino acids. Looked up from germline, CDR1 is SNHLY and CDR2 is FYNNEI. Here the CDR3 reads CASIIQGGAYEQYF. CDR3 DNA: TGTGCCAGCATCATACAGGGGGGGGCCTACGAGCAGTACTTC.

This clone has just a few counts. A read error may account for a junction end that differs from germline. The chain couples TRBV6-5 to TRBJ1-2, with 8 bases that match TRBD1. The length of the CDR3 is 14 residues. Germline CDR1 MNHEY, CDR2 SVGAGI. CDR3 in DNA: TGTGCCAGCATGAAACCGGGACAGGTGTATGGCTACCCCTTC. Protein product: CASMKPGQVYGYPF.

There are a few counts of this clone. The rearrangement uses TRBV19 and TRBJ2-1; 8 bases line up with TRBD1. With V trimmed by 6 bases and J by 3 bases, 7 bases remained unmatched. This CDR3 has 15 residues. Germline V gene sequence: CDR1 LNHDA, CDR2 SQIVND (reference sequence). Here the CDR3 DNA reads TGTGCCAGTAGCTCCGACAGGGGAGGCTACAATGAGCAGTTCTTC. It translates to CASSSDRGGYNEQFF.

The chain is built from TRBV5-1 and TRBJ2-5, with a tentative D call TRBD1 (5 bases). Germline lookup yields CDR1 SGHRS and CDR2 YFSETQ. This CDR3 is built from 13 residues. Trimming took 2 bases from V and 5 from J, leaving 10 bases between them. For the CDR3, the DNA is TGCGCCAGCAGCTTCGGTAAGGGGGAGACCCAGTACTTC. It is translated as CASSFGKGETQYF.

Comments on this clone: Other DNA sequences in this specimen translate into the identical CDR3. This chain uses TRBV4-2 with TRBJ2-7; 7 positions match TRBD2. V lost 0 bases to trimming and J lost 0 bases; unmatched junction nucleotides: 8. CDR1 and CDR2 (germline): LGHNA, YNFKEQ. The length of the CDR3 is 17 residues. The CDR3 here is CASSQDTPAGSSYEQYF. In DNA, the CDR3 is TGTGCCAGCAGCCAAGACACCCCAGCGGGGTCCTCCTACGAGCAGTACTTC.

The CDR3 reads CASSPTGSETQYF. The CDR3 bases are TGTGCCAGCAGTCCCACAGGGTCCGAGACCCAGTACTTC. The V and J genes are TRBV6-1 and TRBJ2-5; possible D gene TRBD1, 6 bases. Trimming stripped 5 bases from V and 5 bases from J, with 12 bases between. Looked up from germline, CDR1 is MNHNS and CDR2 is SASEGT. The CDR3 contains 13 residues.